This entry lists 19 T cell receptor beta chains sequenced from one sample in a study of blood T cells in healthy people across ages. For the second PCR, which ran for about 7 to 11 cycles, a sample-barcoded 5' primer and a J-beta primer mix were used. Each CDR3 protein is one row after TCRdb ran MiXCR on the 5' RACE reads. The table includes around 850,000 distinct CDR3 sequences, 36% detected once. The sample was blood. These receptors all stem from a man younger than 30 in good health.

The gene calls are TRBV20-1 and TRBJ2-3; D unresolved. The germline gives CDR1 DFQATT, CDR2 SNEGSKA (reference sequence). The CDR3 totals 12 residues. V was pared by 4 bases and J by 3 bases, with 8 bases between. Here the CDR3 reads CSATQTTDTQYF. CDR3 in DNA: TGCAGTGCTACACAGACTACAGATACGCAGTATTTT.

In this sample, this clonotype turned up a few times. The V and J genes are TRBV30 and TRBJ1-2; D unresolved. The CDR3 is 12 amino acids. Trimming pared 2 bases from V and 2 bases from J, leaving 6 bases between. The germline CDR1 and CDR2 sequences are GTSNPN and SVGIG (reference sequence). The CDR3 reads CAWSPTNYGYTF. CDR3 in DNA: TGTGCCTGGAGTCCGACGAACTATGGCTACACCTTC.

This clonotype was seen repeatedly, ten times or more. The rearrangement uses TRBV7-2 and TRBJ2-7, with a possible D match to TRBD1 (6 bases). The CDR3 covers 15 residues. CDR1 and CDR2 from the germline V gene are SGHTA and FQGNSA. With 2 bases removed from V and 2 bases from J, the gap between germline ends came to 13 bases. CDR3 DNA sequence: TGTGCCAGCAGCTTATCGACAGGCGGCGCCTACGAGCAGTACTTC. Translating gives CASSLSTGGAYEQYF.

This clonotype occurred a few times. This chain links TRBV18 with TRBJ1-4, with TRBD1 as a possible D gene (6 bases). Germline V gene data show CDR1 as KGHSH and CDR2 as LQKENI. The CDR3 totals 14 residues. Trimming shortened V by 3 bases and J by 3 bases, and 8 bases separated the two germline ends. CDR3 bases: TGTGCCAGCTCACCGGGACACCCTAATGAAAAACTGTTTTTT. It encodes CASSPGHPNEKLFF.

The V gene is TRBV20-1, the J gene TRBJ1-2, with TRBD1 matching over 8 bases. Unmatched junction bases numbered 11, after V lost 0 bases and J lost 2 bases. The V gene's germline CDR1 is DFQATT and CDR2 SNEGSKA (reference sequence). The CDR3 has 17 residues. CDR3 residues: CSARERGGQERNYGYTF. The CDR3 DNA follows: TGCAGTGCTAGAGAGAGGGGGGGACAGGAACGAAACTATGGCTACACCTTC.

The gene calls are TRBV12-3 or TRBV12-4 and TRBJ2-5; D is perhaps TRBD2 (6 bases). The CDR3 has 15 amino acids. The V end was cut by 9 bases, the J end by 4 bases, with 21 bases between. The CDR3 loop reads CASGPGALLRETQYF. The CDR3 DNA reads as TGTGCCAGTGGACCGGGAGCCCTCCTCAGAGAGACCCAGTACTTC.

This clonotype occurred a few times. The chain is built from TRBV12-3 or TRBV12-4 and TRBJ2-5; no clear D. The V end was cut by 1 base, the J end by 1 base, with 10 bases between. The CDR3 sequence is 15 residues long. The CDR3 loop reads CASSLDGQSQETQYF. For the CDR3, the DNA is TGTGCCAGCAGTTTAGACGGGCAGTCCCAAGAGACCCAGTACTTC.

The V and J genes are TRBV7-9 and TRBJ1-1; D not resolved. V was clipped by 2 bases and J by 0 bases, with 13 bases between them. The CDR3 has 16 residues. Germline V lookup: CDR1 SEHNR, CDR2 FQNEAQ (reference sequence). CDR3 amino acids: CASSLPSGPMNTEAFF. The CDR3 DNA reads TGTGCCAGCAGCTTACCCTCCGGACCCATGAACACTGAAGCTTTCTTT.

This clonotype was detected ten times or more. The chain links TRBV20-1 to TRBJ1-2, with 10 bases aligning to TRBD1. This CDR3 has 15 amino acids. The germline V gene has CDR1 DFQATT and CDR2 SNEGSKA (reference sequence). J lost 7 bases, V lost 4 bases, and 12 bases had no gene match. CDR3 bases: TGCAGTGCTATCACCCCGGACAGGGGGATTGGTGGCTACACCTTC. Its translation: CSAITPDRGIGGYTF.

This clonotype occurred a few times. This chain joins TRBV4-1 and TRBJ1-4, with 9 bases aligning to TRBD1. The CDR3 extends over 14 amino acids. Germline CDR1 MGHRA, CDR2 YSYEKL. V trimming: 5 bases; J trimming: 8 bases; junction bases outside the gene matches: 6. The CDR3 region is CASSATGGQEKLFF. CDR3 nucleotides: TGCGCCAGCAGCGCGACAGGGGGTCAGGAAAAACTGTTTTTT.

V usage is TRBV5-1 and J usage is TRBJ2-1; 10 bases fit TRBD2. V lost 4 bases, J lost 6 bases, and 7 bases stayed unmatched. This CDR3 region has 15 residues. Germline CDR1 reads SGHRS; CDR2 reads YFSETQ. This CDR3 reads CASSESGGAVNEQFF. CDR3 nucleotide sequence: TGCGCCAGCAGCGAAAGCGGGGGGGCTGTCAATGAGCAGTTCTTC.

This clonotype has just a few counts. The V and J genes are TRBV27 and TRBJ1-2, with D unresolved. V lost 4 bases, J lost 1 base, and 19 bases lay in between. CDR1 MNHEY and CDR2 SMNVEV come from the germline V gene (reference sequence). CDR3 size: 17 residues. DNA for the CDR3: TGTGCCAGCAGTTACCGACGAACACCGGAGAATAACTATGGCTACACCTTC. Translating gives CASSYRRTPENNYGYTF.

The chain employs TRBV20-1 and TRBJ2-3; D remains unclear. Germline CDR1 DFQATT, CDR2 SNEGSKA (reference sequence). The CDR3 spans 15 residues. V lost 1 base to trimming and J lost 2 bases, with 13 bases between them. CDR3 in amino acids: CSARGPEEYTDTQYF. CDR3 DNA: TGCAGTGCTAGAGGTCCAGAAGAATACACAGATACGCAGTATTTT.

Points on this clonotype: The junction and the germline gene differ at one end; a read error may be behind it. The gene calls are TRBV29-1 and TRBJ1-2; a possible D gene is TRBD1 (6 bases). The CDR3 loop spans 12 amino acids. Germline CDR1 SQVTM, CDR2 ANQGSEA. The CDR3 DNA reads TGCATCGTTGGGGGGGGCTTCTATGGCTACACCTTC. This translates into CIVGGGFYGYTF.

This clonotype was seen only a few times. This sequence joins TRBV20-1 and TRBJ1-4; no firm D call. The CDR3 is made up of 11 amino acids. Germline CDR1 DFQATT, CDR2 SNEGSKA (reference sequence). Trimming pared 3 bases from V and 3 bases from J, leaving 2 bases between. The CDR3 loop is CSASSNEKLFF. For the CDR3, the DNA is TGCAGTGCTAGCTCTAATGAAAAACTGTTTTTT.

The V call is TRBV2, the J call TRBJ1-5; tentatively, D is TRBD1 (5 bases). This CDR3 comprises 16 residues. The V end was cut by 3 bases, the J end by 2 bases, with 14 bases between. Per the germline V gene, CDR1 is SNHLY and CDR2 is FYNNEI. The CDR3 reads CASSETAWGGNQPQHF. The CDR3 bases are TGTGCCAGCAGTGAGACAGCTTGGGGAGGCAATCAGCCCCAGCATTTT.

This clonotype was recorded many times. The V gene is TRBV7-8, the J gene TRBJ2-7, with a possible D match to TRBD2 (5 bases). The CDR3 length is 14 residues. Deletions cut 7 bases from V and 0 bases from J, with 13 bases between. The germline gives CDR1 SGHVS, CDR2 FQNEAQ. CDR3 in DNA: TGTGCCAGCACCCCGGGAAGCAGCTCCTACGAGCAGTACTTC. Translating it yields CASTPGSSSYEQYF.

This clonotype occurred a few times. The chain uses TRBV7-9 and TRBJ2-7, with D possibly being TRBD2 (5 bases). The CDR3 is 16 amino acids. Trimming pared 5 bases from V and 2 bases from J, leaving 19 bases between. Germline loops: CDR1 SEHNR, CDR2 FQNEAQ (reference sequence). The CDR3 DNA is TGTGCCAGCAGCCCCATCGTCGGGGTCAGACCCTACGAGCAGTACTTC. As protein: CASSPIVGVRPYEQYF.

This clonotype was detected only a few times. The chain is built from TRBV7-2 and TRBJ1-4, with no clear D. V was pared by 1 base and J by 6 bases, with 9 bases between. Looked up from germline, CDR1 is SGHTA and CDR2 is FQGNSA. This CDR3 has 14 amino acids. Written as DNA, the CDR3 is TGTGCCAGCAGCTTAGGGGGAGAGTATGAAAAACTGTTTTTT. Translated, it gives CASSLGGEYEKLFF.